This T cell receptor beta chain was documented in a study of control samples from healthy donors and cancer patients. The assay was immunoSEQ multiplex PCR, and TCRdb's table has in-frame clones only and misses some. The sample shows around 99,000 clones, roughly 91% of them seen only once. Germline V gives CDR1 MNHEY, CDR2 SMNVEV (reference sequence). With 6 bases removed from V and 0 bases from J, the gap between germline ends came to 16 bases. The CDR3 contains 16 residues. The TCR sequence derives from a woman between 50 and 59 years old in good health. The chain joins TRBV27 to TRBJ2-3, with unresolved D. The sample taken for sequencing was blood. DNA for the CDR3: TGTGCCAGCAGGCTAGGACCATTAGACAGCACAGATACGCAGTATTTT. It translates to CASRLGPLDSTDTQYF.